The source of this TCR beta chain is a study of CD8 T cells in acute hepatitis C reinfection. The trim removed 1 base at V and 7 bases at J, leaving 18 bases unmatched. The CDR3 consists of 19 residues. Germline V gene lookup returns CDR1 SGHRS and CDR2 YFSETQ. Described time point: acute HCV infection, within 168 days of estimated infection date. Sequencing of hepatitis C virus-specific cells was done ex vivo rather than after in vitro expansion. Whole-study findings and limits: Chronically infected subjects had no follow-up NS3-1073 repertoires. Overrepresentation in the naive pool did not explain the preferential TRBV04 and TRBV06 usage seen in all groups.

Some clones are missing from TCRdb's copy, which holds only in-frame ones; the method was immunoSEQ multiplex PCR. Here the sample spans 400 to 500 clones, about 45% being singletons. The clonotype comes from a man aged 25-40 years with chronic hepatitis C. The input for sequencing was HCV NS3-1073 tetramer-sorted CD8+ T cells from PBMCs, taken during acute infection. V is TRBV5-1 and J is TRBJ1-1; 11 bases are a match to TRBD1. The CDR3 nucleotides read TGCGCCAGCAGCTTGACCCATTCTGTCCCGGGACAGGGGGTTGGTGAAGCTTTCTTT. It codes for CASSLTHSVPGQGVGEAFF.